This T cell receptor (beta chain) was sequenced during a study of shared clonotypes between healthy human individuals. Study details: Per-donor plates numbered three CD4 naive, three CD4 memory, two CD8 naive and one CD8 memory. Study-level points and caveats: Against clonotypes common to all four donors, non-shared ones had lower generation probabilities.

Points on this clone: Its specificity is not known.

The CDR3 runs 14 residues. CDR1 MDHEN and CDR2 SYDVKM come from the germline V gene. Trimming cost V 4 bases and J 2 bases; bases outside gene matches: 4. The method was immunoSEQ multiplex PCR; TCRdb's version includes in-frame clones alone and lacks a portion of them. The sample lists approximately 2.3 million clones; 85% to 95% were seen once. The genes are TRBV28 and TRBJ1-2, with 7 bases fitting TRBD1. The specimen was naive CD4+ T cells from PBMCs. Subset defined: CD45RA+ positively selected. This TCR was recovered from a man aged 18 to 35 in good health. Some clones in this sample may be carry-over from other donors' samples. CDR3 amino acids: CASSSQGRNYGYTF. The CDR3 coding sequence is TGTGCCAGCAGTTCACAGGGGCGAAACTATGGCTACACCTTC.